The next 12 T cell receptor beta chains were all read from a single sample in a study of blood T cell repertoires in COVID-19. Produced via immunoSEQ multiplex PCR; TCRdb's table is partial and in-frame only. The sample carries about 260,000 clones, about 80% recorded once. The sample taken for sequencing was PBMCs or T cells enriched from blood (not recorded which). All receptors come from a man younger than 40 with acute COVID-19.

This chain uses TRBV27 with TRBJ2-3; TRBD1 matches at 7 bases. The CDR3 is 15 amino acids. The V gene end was trimmed by 0 bases and the J gene end by 4 bases; junction bases not matched to a gene: 4. Per the germline V gene, CDR1 is MNHEY and CDR2 is SMNVEV (reference sequence). The CDR3 loop reads CASSLSGTVADTQYF. CDR3 DNA: TGTGCCAGCAGTTTATCGGGGACAGTCGCAGATACGCAGTATTTT.

The rearrangement links TRBV11-3 to TRBJ2-1; D uncertain. Trimming cost V 5 bases and J 4 bases, with 15 bases left between them. Germline assignment: CDR1 SGHNT and CDR2 YENEEA. CDR3 length: 15 residues. The CDR3 coding sequence is TGTGCCAGCAGCCCCCCAATTGAACGGTACAATGAGCAGTTCTTC. Amino acids: CASSPPIERYNEQFF.

J is TRBJ1-2 and V is TRBV6-5, with 8 bases lining up with TRBD1. The CDR3 covers 14 residues. V lost 5 bases and J lost 4; bases outside the gene matches: 6. CDR1 is MNHEY and CDR2 is SVGAGI in the germline V gene. The CDR3 sequence is CASSPDRGGYGYTF. Written as DNA, the CDR3 is TGTGCCAGCAGTCCCGACAGGGGTGGCTATGGCTACACCTTC.

The chain links TRBV6-2 or TRBV6-3 to TRBJ2-6; 9 bases fit TRBD1. The V segment lost 4 bases and the J segment 6 bases; nucleotides outside the gene matches: 4. The CDR3 consists of 15 residues. The germline V gene has CDR1 MNHEY and CDR2 SVGEGT. Here the CDR3 DNA reads TGTGCCAGCAGTTGGACAGGGGCCCTGGCCAACGTCCTGACTTTC. Encoded protein: CASSWTGALANVLTF.

The chain recombines TRBV11-3 with TRBJ2-5; D is unclear. The V gene's germline CDR1 is SGHNT and CDR2 YENEEA. The CDR3 has 15 amino acids. V was clipped by 7 bases and J by 3 bases, with 18 bases between them. The CDR3: CASKSLTVGKETQYF. CDR3 nucleotides: TGTGCCAGCAAGAGCCTTACAGTCGGAAAAGAGACCCAGTACTTC.

V usage is TRBV25-1 and J usage is TRBJ2-3, with D perhaps matching TRBD1 (6 bases). The CDR3 totals 12 residues. Per the germline V gene, CDR1 is MGHDK and CDR2 is SYGVNS. V lost 8 bases and J lost 7, with 13 bases in between. The CDR3 DNA reads as TGTGCCAGCGGGTCCGGGACAAATACGCAGTATTTT. It specifies CASGSGTNTQYF. Looking up the rest from reference TRBV25-1 and TRBJ2-3 gives the full variable domain: EADIYQTPRYLVIGTGKKITLECSQTMGHDKMYWYQQDPGMELHLIHYSYGVNSTEKGDLSSESTVSRIRTEHFPLTLESARPSHTSQYLCASGSGTNTQYFGPGTRLTVL.

The sample holds one count of this clone. This sequence joins TRBV19 and TRBJ1-1; D is unresolved. Germline V gives CDR1 LNHDA, CDR2 SQIVND (reference sequence). The CDR3 has 16 residues. V lost 6 bases, J lost 0 bases, and 17 bases lay in between. CDR3 coding DNA: TGTGCCAGTAGGAAGAGCGGGAGAACTTTGAACACTGAAGCTTTCTTT. Encoded protein: CASRKSGRTLNTEAFF.

This clone was detected a few times. The chain uses TRBV27 and TRBJ1-5; 7 nucleotides line up with TRBD1. The CDR3 is 14 residues long. Per germline, CDR1 MNHEY and CDR2 SMNVEV (reference sequence). J gave up 2 bases and V 7 bases, and 5 bases lay outside the gene matches. The CDR3 loop is CASTHTGGNQPQHF. The CDR3 DNA reads as TGTGCCAGCACCCATACAGGGGGCAATCAGCCCCAGCATTTT.

Regarding this clone: One end of the junction is discordant with germline, which a read error may explain. V and J are TRBV28 and TRBJ2-2, with 9 nucleotides matching TRBD1. The CDR3 has 16 amino acids. Germline V gene lookup returns CDR1 MDHEN and CDR2 SYDVKM. Here the CDR3 DNA reads TGTGCCAGCGGGGGTCACGGACAGGGGAACTCCGGGGAGCTGTTTTTT. Translating it yields CASGGHGQGNSGELFF.

V and J are TRBV7-2 and TRBJ2-3, with 9 positions matching TRBD2. V lost 4 bases and J lost 4; bases outside the gene matches: 12. CDR1 is SGHTA and CDR2 is FQGNSA in the germline V gene. The CDR3 has 17 residues. The CDR3 DNA reads as TGTGCCAGCAGCTCCCGCCGGAGCGGGAGGTTCTCAGATACGCAGTATTTT. Amino acid sequence: CASSSRRSGRFSDTQYF.

This chain connects TRBV6-5 to TRBJ1-5; TRBD1 is a possible D gene (5 bases). The CDR3 has 14 residues. V lost 7 bases to trimming and J lost 0 bases, with 10 bases between them. CDR1 MNHEY and CDR2 SVGAGI come from the germline V gene. The CDR3 DNA is TGTGCCAGCACCCCCGACAGTAGCAATCAGCCCCAGCATTTT. Encoded protein: CASTPDSSNQPQHF.

The rearrangement links TRBV25-1 to TRBJ1-5; unclear D gene. CDR3 length: 12 residues. CDR1 and CDR2 from the germline V gene are MGHDK and SYGVNS. Trimming pared 6 bases from V and 7 bases from J, leaving 10 bases between. The CDR3 region is CASRGTGQPQHF. CDR3 bases: TGTGCCAGCAGGGGTACCGGGCAGCCCCAGCATTTT.